The 9 T cell receptor beta chains given below trace back to one sample, sequenced in a study of T cells after yellow fever vaccination. From the 5' RACE reads, TCRdb called clonotypes with MiXCR, one entry per CDR3 protein. The table has about 340,000 distinct CDR3 sequences, 3.5% to 4.5% seen once. The starting material was PBMCs, obtained 5 days after the yellow fever booster vaccination. The origin of the receptors is a man between 18 and 29 years old who received the YFV17D yellow fever vaccine.

This clonotype came up a few times. This rearrangement joins TRBV5-1 to TRBJ1-2; D is uncertain. V was pared by 0 bases and J by 3 bases, with 12 bases between. The CDR3 loop spans 15 amino acids. Germline loops: CDR1 SGHRS, CDR2 YFSETQ. The CDR3 DNA reads TGCGCCAGCAGCTTGGGGGCAGGTCTCGACTATGGCTACACCTTC. Its translation: CASSLGAGLDYGYTF.

The chain links TRBV6-6 to TRBJ2-2, with 15 bases lining up with TRBD2. The V gene end was trimmed by 6 bases and the J gene end by 3 bases; junction bases not matched to a gene: 11. The CDR3 contains 19 residues. Germline CDR1 MNHNY, CDR2 SVGAGI (reference sequence). CDR3 in amino acids: CASSPRTSGGGRDTGELFF. Here the CDR3 DNA reads TGTGCCAGCAGCCCACGGACTAGCGGGGGGGGAAGAGACACCGGGGAGCTGTTTTTT.

The chain recombines TRBV7-2 with TRBJ2-7; TRBD1 aligns across 9 bases. This CDR3 contains 14 residues. The germline V gene encodes CDR1 SGHTA and CDR2 FQGNSA. After removal of 6 bases from V and 3 bases from J, the junction contained 6 bases not matched to a gene. The DNA of the CDR3 is TGTGCCAGCAGTCAACAGGGGGCCTACTACGAGCAGTACGTC. Translated: CASSQQGAYYEQYV.

This clonotype has a handful of counts. V gene TRBV4-3 combines with J gene TRBJ1-1; D unclear. V was cut by 4 bases and J by 0 bases, with 6 bases left in between. The CDR3 covers 13 residues. Germline CDR1 reads LGHNA; CDR2 reads YSLEER. The CDR3 here is CASSREVNTEAFF. The CDR3, as DNA: TGCGCCAGCAGCCGAGAAGTGAACACTGAAGCTTTCTTT.

This clonotype showed up many times. The chain recombines TRBV11-2 with TRBJ2-5, with 11 bases identical to TRBD2. CDR3 size: 17 residues. Germline V gives CDR1 SGHAT, CDR2 FQNNGV. J was trimmed by 5 bases and V by 5 bases; bases with no gene match: 13. The CDR3 protein is CASSPWTSGSSKETQYF. CDR3 in DNA: TGTGCCAGCAGCCCCTGGACTAGCGGGTCTTCCAAGGAGACCCAGTACTTC.

This clonotype was observed at least ten times. The CDR3 bases are TGTGCCAGCAGCGCCGGACAGACCTACGAGCAGTACTTC. Translating it yields CASSAGQTYEQYF. The rearrangement links TRBV13 to TRBJ2-7, with D possibly being TRBD1 (6 bases). Trimming stripped 5 bases from V and 2 bases from J, with 10 bases between. The CDR3 spans 13 residues. Per germline, CDR1 PRHDT and CDR2 FYEKMQ (reference sequence).

The V and J genes are TRBV7-2 and TRBJ1-5; D not certain. The length of the CDR3 is 13 residues. CDR1 SGHTA and CDR2 FQGNSA come from the germline V gene. Trimming removed 4 bases from V and 3 bases from J, with 7 bases in between. CDR3 residues: CASSYSTNQPQHF. CDR3 coding DNA: TGTGCCAGCAGCTACAGCACCAATCAGCCCCAGCATTTT.

CDR3 loop: CASSPGGGEREQFF. The CDR3 DNA sequence: TGTGCCAGCTCCCCCGGGGGAGGCGAGCGGGAGCAGTTCTTC. The rearrangement links TRBV18 to TRBJ2-1, with D possibly matching TRBD2 (6 bases). The germline CDR1 and CDR2 sequences are KGHSH and LQKENI. This CDR3 has 14 amino acids. With 6 bases removed from V and 10 bases from J, the gap between germline ends came to 19 bases.

This clonotype was seen more than once but under ten times. The chain joins TRBV18 to TRBJ1-5, with a tentative D call TRBD1 (5 bases). The germline V gene has CDR1 KGHSH and CDR2 LQKENI. V shed 8 bases and J shed 2 bases, with 13 bases lying between them. The CDR3 has 14 residues. CDR3 amino acids: CASRDSDGNQPQHF. Written as DNA, the CDR3 is TGTGCCAGCAGGGACTCGGACGGCAATCAGCCCCAGCATTTT.